One T cell receptor beta chain is described in this entry. The data were obtained in a study of blood T cell repertoires in COVID-19. Between the trimmed V and J ends, which lost 4 bases and 5 bases, there was a span of 12 bases. The CDR3 totals 14 residues. Germline-derived CDR1 and CDR2 are SGHVS and FNYEAQ. Clones were sequenced by immunoSEQ multiplex PCR, and TCRdb holds only the in-frame ones, with some missing. The table includes some 180,000 clones, around 87% detected once. The TCR was taken from a woman over 75 with COVID-19, enrolled during active disease. This chain links TRBV7-6 with TRBJ2-1; TRBD1 is a possible D gene (6 bases). Specimen: peripheral blood. CDR3 sequence reads: CASSYGNRDNEQFF. The DNA of the CDR3 is TGTGCCAGCAGCTACGGAAACAGGGACAATGAGCAGTTCTTC.